The 26 T cell receptor beta chains reported below all come from one sample, sequenced in a study of blood T cell repertoires in COVID-19. Clones were sequenced by immunoSEQ multiplex PCR, and TCRdb holds only the in-frame ones, with some missing. This table has hundreds of thousands of clones, just over 85% appearing once. Material: peripheral blood. All receptors come from a man older than 75 with acute or convalescent COVID-19.

The chain joins TRBV15 to TRBJ1-1; a possible D gene is TRBD1 (6 bases). Germline CDR1 reads LNHNV; CDR2 reads YYDKDF (reference sequence). The V and J ends lost 5 bases and 0 bases respectively, with 19 bases between them. The CDR3 is made up of 17 amino acids. The CDR3 region has the DNA TGTGCCACCAGCCTCGGGGGGGGCGCCGGCATGAACACTGAAGCTTTCTTT. It codes for CATSLGGGAGMNTEAFF.

The rearrangement links TRBV10-3 to TRBJ2-1, with D possibly matching TRBD1 (5 bases). The germline V gene encodes CDR1 ENHRY and CDR2 SYGVKD. V was cut by 5 bases and J by 5 bases, with 10 bases left in between. This CDR3 is 13 amino acids long. CDR3: CAISSGNHNEQFF. The CDR3 coding sequence is TGTGCCATCAGTTCAGGGAACCACAATGAGCAGTTCTTC.

This chain uses TRBV9 with TRBJ1-1, with TRBD1 identical over 7 bases. The CDR3 consists of 14 residues. Losses at the gene ends were 3 bases for V and 1 base for J; bases not matched to a gene: 3. The germline gives CDR1 SGDLS, CDR2 YYNGEE. CDR3 nucleotide sequence: TGTGCCAGCAGCGCCCGACAGGGGAACACTGAAGCTTTCTTT. The encoded protein is CASSARQGNTEAFF.

This chain connects TRBV28 to TRBJ1-5; 7 bases map to TRBD1. The CDR3 runs 17 residues. CDR1 MDHEN and CDR2 SYDVKM come from the germline V gene. Trimming cost V 5 bases and J 2 bases; bases outside gene matches: 12. CDR3 DNA: TGTGCCAGCAGTACCCTTGATGGGGGGACAGGCAATCAGCCCCAGCATTTT. Its protein product is CASSTLDGGTGNQPQHF.

The chain joins TRBV6-2 or TRBV6-3 to TRBJ1-2, with D unclear. The CDR3 contains 15 residues. Trimming took 5 bases from V and 5 from J, leaving 18 bases between them. Germline loops: CDR1 MNHEY, CDR2 SVGEGT. CDR3 sequence (DNA): TGTGCCAGCAGTCTTGGAGGTTCTGGAGGGTATGGCTACACCTTC. Translated, it gives CASSLGGSGGYGYTF.

The chain is built from TRBV7-2 and TRBJ2-5; TRBD2 aligns across 8 bases. The CDR3 has 15 residues. V was clipped by 5 bases and J by 5 bases; unmatched bases: 10. Germline V gene sequence: CDR1 SGHTA, CDR2 FQGNSA. The CDR3 region is CASSPQSGGWETQYF. The CDR3, as DNA: TGTGCCAGCAGCCCTCAGAGCGGGGGCTGGGAGACCCAGTACTTC.

This chain connects TRBV19 to TRBJ2-2; TRBD2 matches at 10 bases. Germline V CDR1 and CDR2: LNHDA, SQIVND (reference sequence). CDR3 length: 18 residues. The J segment lost 5 bases and the V segment lost 3 bases, leaving 12 bases of the junction unmatched. CDR3: CASSISPGSSGRTGELFF. For the CDR3, the DNA is TGTGCCAGTAGTATTTCCCCCGGTTCTAGCGGGAGAACCGGGGAGCTGTTTTTT.

This chain links TRBV9 with TRBJ2-7; TRBD1 agrees at 7 bases. The trim removed 3 bases at V and 1 base at J, leaving 4 bases unmatched. The CDR3 runs 14 residues. Germline assignment: CDR1 SGDLS and CDR2 YYNGEE. The CDR3 sequence: CASSGRQGSYEQYF. The CDR3 DNA sequence: TGTGCCAGCAGCGGCCGACAGGGATCCTACGAGCAGTACTTC.

This clone was seen a single time. This chain joins TRBV7-8 and TRBJ2-3; 14 nucleotides align to TRBD2. CDR1 is SGHVS and CDR2 is FQNEAQ in the germline V gene. The ends lost 4 bases at V and 4 bases at J; junction bases unmatched: 4. The CDR3 spans 16 residues. The CDR3 loop reads CASSSLTSGRADTQYF. The DNA of the CDR3 is TGTGCCAGCAGCTCGCTGACTAGCGGGAGGGCAGATACGCAGTATTTT.

The chain is built from TRBV6-5 and TRBJ2-3, with 10 bases fitting TRBD1. V gave up 6 bases and J gave up 6 bases; unmatched junction bases: 9. The CDR3 has 15 amino acids. Germline V gene data show CDR1 as MNHEY and CDR2 as SVGAGI. The CDR3 sequence: CASSRGTGDWDTQYF. CDR3 nucleotide sequence: TGTGCCAGCAGCCGCGGGACAGGGGATTGGGATACGCAGTATTTT.

The CDR3 sequence: CASSYGQAADTQYF. Written as DNA, the CDR3 is TGTGCCAGCAGCTATGGACAGGCGGCAGATACGCAGTATTTT. The J gene is TRBJ2-3, the V gene TRBV11-3; 7 nucleotides match TRBD1. The CDR3 is 14 residues long. Looked up from germline, CDR1 is SGHNT and CDR2 is YENEEA. After removal of 4 bases from V and 4 bases from J, the junction contained 5 bases not matched to a gene.

The genes are TRBV5-1 and TRBJ2-7; 10 bases agree with TRBD1. Germline assignment: CDR1 SGHRS and CDR2 YFSETQ. The CDR3 extends over 14 amino acids. J gave up 3 bases and V 3 bases, and 3 bases lay outside the gene matches. The CDR3 DNA sequence: TGCGCCAGCAGCTCCGGGACAGGGGTCTACGAGCAGTACTTC. This codes for CASSSGTGVYEQYF.

The chain combines TRBV28 with TRBJ2-7; 11 positions agree with TRBD1. The CDR3 has 15 amino acids. The V gene's germline CDR1 is MDHEN and CDR2 SYDVKM. Unmatched junction bases numbered 4, after V lost 3 bases and J lost 3 bases. For the CDR3, the DNA is TGTGCCAGCAGTTTGACCGGGACAGGGGGCTACGAGCAGTACTTC. Amino acid sequence: CASSLTGTGGYEQYF. The full variable domain, in which reference TRBV28 and TRBJ2-7 provide the parts outside the CDR3, is DVKVTQSSRYLVKRTGEKVFLECVQDMDHENMFWYRQDPGLGLRLIYFSYDVKMKEKGDIPEGYSVSREKKERFSLILESASTNQTSMYLCASSLTGTGGYEQYFGPGTRLTVT.

The chain couples TRBV5-1 to TRBJ2-4, with 9 bases identical to TRBD1. CDR3 length equals 16 residues. Germline loops: CDR1 SGHRS, CDR2 YFSETQ. J lost 4 bases, V lost 4 bases, and 9 bases had no gene match. CDR3 coding DNA: TGCGCCAGCAGCCTGGAGTTCGGGACAGGGAAAAACATTCAGTACTTC. Translated: CASSLEFGTGKNIQYF.

V usage is TRBV7-9 and J usage is TRBJ1-2; a weak D match, TRBD1 (6 bases). The CDR3 runs to 14 residues. Looked up from germline, CDR1 is SEHNR and CDR2 is FQNEAQ (reference sequence). V lost 1 base, J lost 4 bases, and 10 bases lay in between. CDR3 sequence (DNA): TGTGCCAGCAGCTTAGAACCCAGGGGCTATGGCTACACCTTC. It specifies CASSLEPRGYGYTF.

The chain is built from TRBV7-8 and TRBJ2-7; 8 positions agree with TRBD2. This CDR3 comprises 17 residues. Per germline, CDR1 SGHVS and CDR2 FQNEAQ. Unmatched junction bases numbered 9, after V lost 0 bases and J lost 2 bases. CDR3: CASSLALTSGYTYEQYF. Written as DNA, the CDR3 is TGTGCCAGCAGCTTAGCGCTCACTAGCGGTTACACCTACGAGCAGTACTTC.

V and J are TRBV5-4 and TRBJ1-1; TRBD1 agrees at 10 bases. This CDR3 comprises 15 residues. In germline, CDR1 is SGHNT, CDR2 YYREEE (reference sequence). Trimming removed 0 bases from V and 11 bases from J; junction bases left unmatched: 10. The CDR3 sequence: CASSLGGQGQFGAFF. In DNA, the CDR3 is TGTGCCAGCAGCTTGGGGGGACAGGGGCAATTCGGGGCTTTCTTT.

This chain joins TRBV19 and TRBJ2-3; 10 bases fit TRBD2. CDR3 length: 16 amino acids. V lost 4 bases and J lost 1; bases outside the gene matches: 5. Germline V CDR1 and CDR2: LNHDA, SQIVND (reference sequence). For the CDR3, the DNA is TGTGCCAGTAGTAGGCTAGCGGGAGACCGCACAGATACGCAGTATTTT. It yields the protein CASSRLAGDRTDTQYF. The entire variable domain, with the rest obtained from reference TRBV19 and TRBJ2-3, is as follows: DGGITQSPKYLFRKEGQNVTLSCEQNLNHDAMYWYRQDPGQGLRLIYYSQIVNDFQKGDIAEGYSVSREKKESFPLTVTSAQKNPTAFYLCASSRLAGDRTDTQYFGPGTRLTVL.

The DNA for the CDR3 is TGTGCCAGCAGCCCGGGGGGGGGCTTGAAAGAAAAACTGTTTTTT. Its protein product is CASSPGGGLKEKLFF. V is TRBV5-4 and J is TRBJ1-4, with D perhaps matching TRBD1 (6 bases). The CDR3 has 15 residues. V lost 4 bases, J lost 8 bases, and 18 bases lay in between. Germline values: CDR1 SGHNT, CDR2 YYREEE (reference sequence).

The genes are TRBV28 and TRBJ2-1, with TRBD2 identical over 7 bases. Germline V gene data show CDR1 as MDHEN and CDR2 as SYDVKM. Trimming at V came to 3 bases and at J to 2 bases, leaving 7 bases not matched to a gene. This CDR3 has 16 residues. Here the CDR3 reads CASSFGTGGPYNEQFF. CDR3 nucleotide sequence: TGTGCCAGCAGTTTTGGGACGGGAGGACCCTACAATGAGCAGTTCTTC.

The V and J genes are TRBV7-9 and TRBJ2-1; the D gene is possibly TRBD2 (6 bases). Germline CDR1 is SEHNR and CDR2 is FQNEAQ (reference sequence). Trimming took off 7 bases at V and 3 bases at J, with 13 bases between the two ends. This CDR3 region has 14 residues. Here the CDR3 DNA reads TGTGCCAGCATCGATCTAGCGAACTACAATGAGCAGTTCTTC. Protein: CASIDLANYNEQFF.

The chain carries TRBV11-1 and TRBJ2-1; 7 bases fit TRBD2. The CDR3 contains 16 residues. Germline CDR1 is SGHAT and CDR2 is FQDESV (reference sequence). The V segment lost 4 bases and the J segment 5 bases; nucleotides outside the gene matches: 11. The CDR3: CASSWASGFNNNEQFF. The CDR3 coding sequence is TGTGCCAGCAGCTGGGCTAGCGGATTTAATAACAATGAGCAGTTCTTC.

The chain combines TRBV15 with TRBJ2-5; TRBD1 aligns across 9 bases. CDR3 length: 14 amino acids. Per the germline V gene, CDR1 is LNHNV and CDR2 is YYDKDF (reference sequence). J was trimmed by 6 bases and V by 1 base; bases with no gene match: 3. CDR3 sequence (DNA): TGTGCCACCAGCAGAGCCGGGACAGGGAAGACCCAGTACTTC. It is translated as CATSRAGTGKTQYF. Based on the CDR3 plus reference TRBV15 and TRBJ2-5, the full variable domain is DAMVIQNPRYQVTQFGKPVTLSCSQTLNHNVMYWYQQKSSQAPKLLFHYYDKDFNNEADTPDNFQSRRPNTSFCFLDIRSPGLGDTAMYLCATSRAGTGKTQYFGPGTRLLVL.

The chain employs TRBV6-5 and TRBJ2-5; no reliable D call. In germline, CDR1 is MNHEY, CDR2 SVGAGI. The V gene lost 6 bases and the J gene lost 5 bases, with 16 bases spanning the gap. The CDR3 runs 14 residues. In DNA form, the CDR3 reads TGTGCCAGCAGGATAGTAGATGGAGAGGAGACCCAGTACTTC. It specifies CASRIVDGEETQYF.

Only a few counts were recorded for this clone. The chain has TRBV18 and TRBJ1-1, with a tentative D call TRBD1 (6 bases). Trimming left V 4 bases short and J 2 bases short, with 14 bases between. Germline V lookup: CDR1 KGHSH, CDR2 LQKENI. The CDR3 is 15 amino acids. CDR3 residues: CASSRRTEKNTEAFF. CDR3 DNA: TGTGCCAGCTCACGTAGGACAGAGAAAAACACTGAAGCTTTCTTT.

V usage is TRBV23-1 and J usage is TRBJ1-6, with TRBD1 as a possible D gene (5 bases). TRBV23-1 is classed as an ORF, of uncertain function. Trimming took off 1 base at V and 10 bases at J, with 17 bases between the two ends. The CDR3 has 16 amino acids. This chain's CDR3 is CASSQLEASKGSPLHF. As DNA, the CDR3 is TGCGCCAGCAGTCAATTAGAGGCATCGAAGGGGTCACCCCTCCACTTT.